This TCR beta chain came from a study of radiation and T cells in renal cell carcinoma. Produced via immunoSEQ multiplex PCR; TCRdb's table is partial and in-frame only. The sample records around 18,000 clones, 58% being singletons. Treatment given: treatment-naive control, cytoreductive nephrectomy. Germline CDR1 is MDHEN and CDR2 is SYDVKM. J gave up 4 bases and V 6 bases, and 5 bases lay outside the gene matches. The CDR3 is 13 residues long. This sequence was found in a man aged 35 to 55 with renal cell carcinoma. The chain joins TRBV28 to TRBJ2-5, with TRBD1 matching over 7 bases. Source: tumor tissue, taken from a patient whose treatment was nephrectomy without radiotherapy. This chain's CDR3 is CASRRQGRETQYF. The CDR3 DNA sequence: TGTGCCAGCAGACGACAGGGACGAGAGACCCAGTACTTC.